This T cell receptor (beta chain) was obtained from a study of blood T cell repertoires in COVID-19. For the study at large: Collection of acute and convalescent COVID-19 samples took place in the United States, Italy and Spain. The analysed material was cDNA or gDNA that came from T cells, B-cell-depleted T cells, or PBMCs.

TCRdb's table, derived via immunoSEQ multiplex PCR, lists solely in-frame clones and lacks some. The sample has hundreds of thousands of clones, about 88% seen once; the top ten hold 1% to 1.5%. The CDR3 runs to 16 residues. Germline CDR1 reads LGHDT; CDR2 reads YNNKEL (reference sequence). V gave up 0 bases and J gave up 1 base; unmatched junction bases: 3. This chain connects TRBV3-1 (or the pseudogene TRBV3-2) to TRBJ2-3; 8 nucleotides agree with TRBD2. The specimen was peripheral blood. The receptor comes from an older man with acute or convalescent COVID-19. CDR3 in amino acids: CASSQDAGGGTDTQYF. In DNA form, the CDR3 reads TGTGCCAGCAGCCAAGATGCGGGGGGAGGCACAGATACGCAGTATTTT.